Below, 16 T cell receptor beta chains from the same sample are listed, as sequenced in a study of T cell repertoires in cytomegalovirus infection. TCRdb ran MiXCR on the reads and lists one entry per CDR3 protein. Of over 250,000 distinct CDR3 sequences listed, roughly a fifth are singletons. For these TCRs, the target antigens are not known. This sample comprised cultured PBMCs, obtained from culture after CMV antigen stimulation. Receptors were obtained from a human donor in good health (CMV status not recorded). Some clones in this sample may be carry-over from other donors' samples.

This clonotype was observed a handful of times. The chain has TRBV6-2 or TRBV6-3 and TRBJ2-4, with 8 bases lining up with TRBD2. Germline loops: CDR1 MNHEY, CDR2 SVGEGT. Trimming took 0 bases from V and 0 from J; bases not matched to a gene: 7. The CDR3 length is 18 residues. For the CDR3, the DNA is TGTGCCAGCAGTTACTCTTGGACTAGCCTTCTAGCCAAAAACATTCAGTACTTC. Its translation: CASSYSWTSLLAKNIQYF.

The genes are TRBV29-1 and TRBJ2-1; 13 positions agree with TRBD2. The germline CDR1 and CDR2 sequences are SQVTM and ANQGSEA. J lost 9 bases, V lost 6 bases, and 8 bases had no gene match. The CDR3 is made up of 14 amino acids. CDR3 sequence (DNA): TGCAGCGTGGGACTAGCGGGAAACTGGGGTGAGCAGTTCTTC. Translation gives CSVGLAGNWGEQFF.

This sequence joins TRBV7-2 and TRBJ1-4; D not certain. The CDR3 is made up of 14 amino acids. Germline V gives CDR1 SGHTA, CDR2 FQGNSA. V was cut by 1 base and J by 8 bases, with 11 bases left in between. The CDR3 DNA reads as TGTGCCAGCAGCTTAGGGGCAGGATGGGAAAAACTGTTTTTT. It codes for CASSLGAGWEKLFF.

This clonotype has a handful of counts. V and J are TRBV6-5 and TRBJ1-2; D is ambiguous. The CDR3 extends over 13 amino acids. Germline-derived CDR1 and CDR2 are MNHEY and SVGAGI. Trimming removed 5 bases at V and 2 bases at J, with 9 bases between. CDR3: CASSIQMNYGYTF. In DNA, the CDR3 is TGTGCCAGCAGTATTCAAATGAACTATGGCTACACCTTC.

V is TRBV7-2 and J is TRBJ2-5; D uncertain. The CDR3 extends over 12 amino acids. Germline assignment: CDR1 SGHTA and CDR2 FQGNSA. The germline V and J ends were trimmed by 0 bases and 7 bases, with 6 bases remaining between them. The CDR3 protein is CASSLAIGTQYF. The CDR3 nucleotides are TGTGCCAGCAGCTTAGCTATCGGGACCCAGTACTTC. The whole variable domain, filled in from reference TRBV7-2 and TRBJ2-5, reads GAGVSQSPSNKVTEKGKDVELRCDPISGHTALYWYRQSLGQGLEFLIYFQGNSAPDKSGLPSDRFSAERTGGSVSTLTIQRTQQEDSAVYLCASSLAIGTQYFGPGTRLLVL.

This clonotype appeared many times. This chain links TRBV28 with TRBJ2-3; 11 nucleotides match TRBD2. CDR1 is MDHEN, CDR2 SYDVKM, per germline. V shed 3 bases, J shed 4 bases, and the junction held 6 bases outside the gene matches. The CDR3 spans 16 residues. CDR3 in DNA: TGTGCCAGCAGTTTGCTAGCGGGAGGTGGTGCAGATACGCAGTATTTT. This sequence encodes CASSLLAGGGADTQYF.

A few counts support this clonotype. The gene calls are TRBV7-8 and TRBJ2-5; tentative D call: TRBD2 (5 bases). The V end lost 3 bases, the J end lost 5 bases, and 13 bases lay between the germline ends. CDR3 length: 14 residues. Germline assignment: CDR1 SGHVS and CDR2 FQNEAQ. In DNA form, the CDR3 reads TGTGCCAGCAGCTTGACTGCCAGAGGGGAGACCCAGTACTTC. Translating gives CASSLTARGETQYF.

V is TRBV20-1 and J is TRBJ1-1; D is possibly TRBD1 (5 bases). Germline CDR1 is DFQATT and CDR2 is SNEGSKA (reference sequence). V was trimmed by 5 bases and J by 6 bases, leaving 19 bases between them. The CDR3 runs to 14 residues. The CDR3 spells CSAPITGGYSEAFF. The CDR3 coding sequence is TGCAGTGCTCCGATAACCGGGGGATACTCTGAAGCTTTCTTT.

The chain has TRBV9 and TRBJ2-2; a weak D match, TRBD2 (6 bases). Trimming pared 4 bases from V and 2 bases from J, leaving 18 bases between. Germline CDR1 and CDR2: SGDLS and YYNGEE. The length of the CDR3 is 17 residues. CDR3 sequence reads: CASSPQPGTPNTGELFF. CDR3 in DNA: TGTGCCAGCAGCCCACAACCCGGGACTCCTAACACCGGGGAGCTGTTTTTT.

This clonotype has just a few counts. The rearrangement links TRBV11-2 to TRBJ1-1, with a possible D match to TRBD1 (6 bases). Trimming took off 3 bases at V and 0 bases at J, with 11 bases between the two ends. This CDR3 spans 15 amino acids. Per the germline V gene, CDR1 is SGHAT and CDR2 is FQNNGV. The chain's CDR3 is CASSFQTGLNTEAFF. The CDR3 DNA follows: TGTGCCAGCAGCTTCCAGACAGGCCTGAACACTGAAGCTTTCTTT.

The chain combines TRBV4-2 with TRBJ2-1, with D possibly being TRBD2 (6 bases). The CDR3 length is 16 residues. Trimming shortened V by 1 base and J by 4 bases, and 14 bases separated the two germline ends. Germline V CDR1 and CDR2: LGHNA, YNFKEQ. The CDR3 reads CASSQAKLALYNEQFF. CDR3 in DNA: TGTGCCAGCAGCCAAGCAAAACTAGCCCTTTACAATGAGCAGTTCTTC.

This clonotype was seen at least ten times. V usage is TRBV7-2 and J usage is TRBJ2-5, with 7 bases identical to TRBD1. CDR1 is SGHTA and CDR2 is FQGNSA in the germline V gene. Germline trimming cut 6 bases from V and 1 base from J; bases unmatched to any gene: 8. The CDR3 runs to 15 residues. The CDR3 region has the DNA TGTGCCAGCAGTTCCTCCGGGACAGCCCAAGAGACCCAGTACTTC. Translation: CASSSSGTAQETQYF.

The chain's CDR3 is CASSLSWGSGYGYTF. The CDR3 bases are TGTGCCAGCAGCTTAAGTTGGGGTTCGGGATATGGCTACACCTTC. V and J are TRBV5-8 and TRBJ1-2; no definite D call. Trimming stripped 2 bases from V and 5 bases from J, with 16 bases between. Germline CDR1 and CDR2: SGHTS and YDEGEE. The CDR3 is made up of 15 amino acids.

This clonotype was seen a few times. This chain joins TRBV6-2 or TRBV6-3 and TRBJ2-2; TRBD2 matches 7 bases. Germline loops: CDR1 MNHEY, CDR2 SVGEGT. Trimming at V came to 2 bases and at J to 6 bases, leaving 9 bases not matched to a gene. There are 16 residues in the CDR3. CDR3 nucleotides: TGTGCCAGCAGTTACAAGGACGGGAGGTATTCCGGGGAGCTGTTTTTT. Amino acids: CASSYKDGRYSGELFF.

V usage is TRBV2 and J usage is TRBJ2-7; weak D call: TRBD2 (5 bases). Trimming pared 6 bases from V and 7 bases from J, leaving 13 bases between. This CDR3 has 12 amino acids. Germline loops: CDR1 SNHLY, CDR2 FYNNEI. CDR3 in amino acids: CASRDVSGEQYV. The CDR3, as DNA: TGTGCCAGCAGAGACGTATCGGGGGAGCAGTACGTC.

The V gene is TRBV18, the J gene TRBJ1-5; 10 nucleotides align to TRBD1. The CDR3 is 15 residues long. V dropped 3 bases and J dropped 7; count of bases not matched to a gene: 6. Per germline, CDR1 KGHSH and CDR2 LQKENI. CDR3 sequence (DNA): TGTGCCAGCTCACCCGGACAGGGGGTACGACAGCCCCAGCATTTT. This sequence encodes CASSPGQGVRQPQHF.